This passage covers 29 T cell receptor beta chains from one sample sequenced in a study of blood T cell repertoires in COVID-19. Some clones are missing from TCRdb's copy, which holds only in-frame ones; the method was immunoSEQ multiplex PCR. This table holds roughly 60,000 clones, 84% found once. Sequencing used peripheral blood. All receptors derive from a man between 60 and 75 years old with COVID-19, enrolled during active disease.

This clone has only a few counts. This chain links TRBV30 with TRBJ2-7, with D perhaps TRBD1 (6 bases). V gave up 4 bases and J gave up 3 bases, with 13 bases separating them. The CDR3 loop spans 13 amino acids. The germline gives CDR1 GTSNPN, CDR2 SVGIG (reference sequence). CDR3 residues: CAWKDRNSYEQYF. Here the CDR3 DNA reads TGTGCCTGGAAGGACAGAAACAGCTACGAGCAGTACTTC.

The chain combines TRBV14 with TRBJ1-6, with TRBD1 identical over 8 bases. Germline trimming cut 7 bases from V and 9 bases from J; bases unmatched to any gene: 8. The CDR3 is made up of 14 amino acids. Germline CDR1 reads SGHDN; CDR2 reads FVKESK. CDR3 amino acids: CASNSGGGGSPLHF. The CDR3 nucleotides are TGTGCCAGCAACTCAGGGGGCGGGGGTTCACCCCTCCACTTT.

The chain combines TRBV12-5 with TRBJ1-5, with D maybe TRBD1 (6 bases). V was trimmed by 2 bases and J by 12 bases, leaving 20 bases between them. The CDR3 totals 15 residues. Germline lookup yields CDR1 LGHNT and CDR2 FRNRAP. The CDR3 region has the DNA TGTGCTAGTGGTTTGTATGTCCAACAGGGAAAACACCAGCATTTT. Amino acids: CASGLYVQQGKHQHF.

There are many counts of this clone. The V call is TRBV19, the J call TRBJ2-2; 8 positions agree with TRBD1. Germline V gene data show CDR1 as LNHDA and CDR2 as SQIVND (reference sequence). V shed 3 bases and J 3 bases; nucleotides not matched to a gene: 0. CDR3 length: 14 amino acids. CDR3 nucleotides: TGTGCCAGTAGTATGGGACAGGACACCGGGGAGCTGTTTTTT. This codes for CASSMGQDTGELFF.

The chain joins TRBV6-5 to TRBJ1-3, with D hard to call. This CDR3 has 14 amino acids. Germline CDR1 is MNHEY and CDR2 is SVGAGI. V was shortened by 0 bases and J by 6 bases, with 9 bases between the two germline ends. The CDR3, as DNA: TGTGCCAGCAGTTACTCTGACACGCTAAACACCATATATTTT. Its protein is CASSYSDTLNTIYF.

This chain's CDR3 is CASSYSQADINYGYTF. For the CDR3, the DNA is TGTGCCAGCAGTTACTCGCAGGCAGACATTAACTATGGCTACACCTTC. The chain couples TRBV6-5 to TRBJ1-2; D is ambiguous. Germline V gene sequence: CDR1 MNHEY, CDR2 SVGAGI. The CDR3 consists of 16 residues. V was shortened by 0 bases and J by 1 base, with 12 bases between the two germline ends.

This rearrangement joins TRBV5-1 to TRBJ1-2, with D hard to call. Germline CDR1 and CDR2: SGHRS and YFSETQ. There are 14 residues in the CDR3. The V end lost 2 bases, the J end lost 8 bases, and 16 bases lay between the germline ends. Here the CDR3 reads CASSFEGQSGGYTF. CDR3 coding DNA: TGCGCCAGCAGCTTCGAGGGCCAATCCGGGGGCTACACCTTC. Looking up the rest from reference TRBV5-1 and TRBJ1-2 gives the full variable domain: KAGVTQTPRYLIKTRGQQVTLSCSPISGHRSVSWYQQTPGQGLQFLFEYFSETQRNKGNFPGRFSGRQFSNSRSEMNVSTLELGDSALYLCASSFEGQSGGYTFGSGTRLTVV.

The genes are TRBV3-1 (or the pseudogene TRBV3-2) and TRBJ2-7; D possibly corresponds to TRBD2 (6 bases). Per the germline V gene, CDR1 is LGHDT and CDR2 is YNNKEL (reference sequence). The germline V and J ends were trimmed by 1 base and 6 bases, with 16 bases remaining between them. The CDR3 is made up of 15 amino acids. The CDR3 reads CASSQGLAEGFEQYF. The CDR3 DNA reads as TGTGCCAGCAGCCAAGGGTTAGCGGAAGGTTTCGAGCAGTACTTC.

This chain connects TRBV7-6 to TRBJ2-1; D is possibly TRBD2 (6 bases). Germline CDR1 is SGHVS and CDR2 is FNYEAQ. With 1 base removed from V and 8 bases from J, the gap between germline ends came to 18 bases. The CDR3 length is 16 residues. The CDR3 nucleotides read TGTGCCAGCAGCTTAGGGTGGGCAGGAGGGTCGGATGAGCAGTTCTTC. Its protein is CASSLGWAGGSDEQFF.

This chain connects TRBV9 to TRBJ2-1; TRBD1 agrees at 7 bases. The CDR3 contains 17 residues. The germline CDR1 and CDR2 sequences are SGDLS and YYNGEE. Germline trimming cut 3 bases from V and 6 bases from J; bases unmatched to any gene: 15. The CDR3 coding sequence is TGTGCCAGCAGCGCCCCCCGCCGGGACAGAACATCCAATGAGCAGTTCTTC. It codes for CASSAPRRDRTSNEQFF.

This clone was picked up one time. The V and J genes are TRBV4-1 and TRBJ2-7, with 7 bases fitting TRBD2. The CDR3 totals 15 residues. Germline V gives CDR1 MGHRA, CDR2 YSYEKL. The ends lost 4 bases at V and 4 bases at J; junction bases unmatched: 10. CDR3 bases: TGCGCCAGCAGCCTACGATTTGGGGGGGATTACGAGCAGTACTTC. Its translation: CASSLRFGGDYEQYF.

The chain has TRBV4-1 and TRBJ2-3, with a possible D match to TRBD2 (6 bases). The CDR3 is 15 residues long. Germline V lookup: CDR1 MGHRA, CDR2 YSYEKL. V dropped 6 bases and J dropped 5 bases, with 18 bases sitting between them. The CDR3 loop reads CASRAGPGMEDTQYF. DNA for the CDR3: TGCGCCAGCAGGGCGGGACCAGGTATGGAAGATACGCAGTATTTT.

This sequence joins TRBV30 and TRBJ2-7; D possibly corresponds to TRBD2 (5 bases). This CDR3 spans 14 amino acids. The germline V and J ends were trimmed by 2 bases and 0 bases, with 11 bases remaining between them. CDR1 and CDR2 (germline): GTSNPN, SVGIG (reference sequence). The CDR3 reads CAWSLGGFSYEQYF. CDR3 nucleotides: TGTGCCTGGAGTCTCGGAGGATTCTCCTACGAGCAGTACTTC. The full variable domain, in which reference TRBV30 and TRBJ2-7 provide the parts outside the CDR3, is SQTIHQWPATLVQPVGSPLSLECTVEGTSNPNLYWYRQAAGRGLQLLFYSVGIGQISSEVPQNLSASRPQDRQFILSSKKLLLSDSGFYLCAWSLGGFSYEQYFGPGTRLTVT.

This chain connects TRBV5-1 to TRBJ2-1; 10 positions match TRBD2. Germline V gives CDR1 SGHRS, CDR2 YFSETQ. The ends lost 4 bases at V and 7 bases at J; junction bases unmatched: 8. CDR3 length: 15 amino acids. CDR3: CASSPASGGQNEQFF. The CDR3 bases are TGCGCCAGCAGCCCTGCTAGCGGGGGTCAGAATGAGCAGTTCTTC.

CDR3 DNA: TGTGCCTGGAGAAACGGACTCACCACAGATACGCAGTATTTT. This gives the protein CAWRNGLTTDTQYF. This chain joins TRBV30 and TRBJ2-3, with TRBD2 as a possible D gene (5 bases). The V end lost 3 bases, the J end lost 2 bases, and 12 bases lay between the germline ends. Germline V gene sequence: CDR1 GTSNPN, CDR2 SVGIG (reference sequence). The CDR3 is made up of 14 amino acids.

This chain joins TRBV7-9 and TRBJ2-3; the match to TRBD2 covers 10 bases. Germline V CDR1 and CDR2: SEHNR, FQNEAQ (reference sequence). The ends lost 0 bases at V and 3 bases at J; junction bases unmatched: 0. This CDR3 spans 15 amino acids. This CDR3 is CASSLALAGTDTQYF. The CDR3, as DNA: TGTGCCAGCAGCTTAGCACTAGCGGGGACAGATACGCAGTATTTT.

This clone has more than one count but fewer than ten. The V call is TRBV6-6, the J call TRBJ2-7, with D possibly matching TRBD1 (6 bases). Between the trimmed V and J ends, which lost 0 bases and 3 bases, there was a span of 9 bases. The CDR3 sequence is 14 residues long. Germline V gives CDR1 MNHNY, CDR2 SVGAGI (reference sequence). Here the CDR3 DNA reads TGTGCCAGCAGTTACTCGGGCAGGGGCTACGAGCAGTACTTC. Amino acid sequence: CASSYSGRGYEQYF.

The CDR3 here is CASLRSEEGQGLENTIYF. CDR3 DNA sequence: TGTGCAAGTCTCCGATCAGAGGAGGGACAGGGACTTGAAAACACCATATATTTT. The chain employs TRBV12-2 and TRBJ1-3; TRBD1, as called in the table, went unchecked against the DNA. TRBV12-2 is an annotated pseudogene. The CDR3 spans 18 residues.

This clone has just one count. This rearrangement joins TRBV30 to TRBJ1-2; 9 positions agree with TRBD1. V trimming: 7 bases; J trimming: 5 bases; junction bases outside the gene matches: 8. The V gene's germline CDR1 is GTSNPN and CDR2 SVGIG (reference sequence). There are 13 residues in the CDR3. The chain's CDR3 is CAFGTGWGYGYTF. Here the CDR3 DNA reads TGTGCCTTCGGGACAGGGTGGGGGTATGGCTACACCTTC.

The rearrangement uses TRBV18 and TRBJ1-5, with 7 bases that match TRBD1. Germline CDR1 reads KGHSH; CDR2 reads LQKENI. The CDR3 extends over 14 amino acids. V shed 4 bases and J 5 bases; nucleotides not matched to a gene: 5. Here the CDR3 DNA reads TGTGCCAGCTCACAAATTCAGGGGGATCAGCCCCAGCATTTT. Translated: CASSQIQGDQPQHF.

V gene TRBV6-5 combines with J gene TRBJ2-3, with 9 bases matching TRBD1. V was pared by 4 bases and J by 1 base, with 3 bases of the junction left unmatched. The CDR3 length is 15 residues. The germline CDR1 and CDR2 sequences are MNHEY and SVGAGI. The CDR3 loop reads CASSFRTGGTDTQYF. CDR3 DNA sequence: TGTGCCAGCAGTTTCCGGACAGGGGGCACAGATACGCAGTATTTT.

The chain combines TRBV7-3 with TRBJ2-1; D possibly corresponds to TRBD1 (6 bases). The V gene's germline CDR1 is SGHTA and CDR2 FQGTGA. The CDR3 spans 15 residues. Trimming shortened V by 4 bases and J by 4 bases, and 14 bases separated the two germline ends. The CDR3 coding sequence is TGTGCCAGCAGCTCAGGACAGACGGAATACAATGAGCAGTTCTTC. Residues: CASSSGQTEYNEQFF. Full variable domain (remainder filled in from reference TRBV7-3 and TRBJ2-1): GAGVSQTPSNKVTEKGKYVELRCDPISGHTALYWYRQSLGQGPEFLIYFQGTGAADDSGLPNDRFFAVRPEGSVSTLKIQRTERGDSAVYLCASSSGQTEYNEQFFGPGTRLTVL.

The J gene is TRBJ1-4, the V gene TRBV19; no reliable D call. The CDR3 is made up of 14 amino acids. The V end lost 5 bases, the J end lost 0 bases, and 7 bases lay between the germline ends. Per the germline V gene, CDR1 is LNHDA and CDR2 is SQIVND (reference sequence). The CDR3 reads CASSAGTTNEKLFF. The CDR3 bases are TGTGCCAGTAGTGCCGGGACAACTAATGAAAAACTGTTTTTT.

V is TRBV19 and J is TRBJ2-1; 7 bases are shared with TRBD2. V was clipped by 5 bases and J by 0 bases; unmatched bases: 10. This CDR3 has 17 amino acids. Germline-derived CDR1 and CDR2 are LNHDA and SQIVND (reference sequence). The DNA of the CDR3 is TGTGCCAGTAGTGCCTCACCGGGCGGGAGCTCCTACAATGAGCAGTTCTTC. It translates to CASSASPGGSSYNEQFF.

This clone was detected only a few times. The V gene is TRBV27, the J gene TRBJ2-2; a weak D match, TRBD2 (6 bases). Trimming cost V 5 bases and J 6 bases, with 13 bases left between them. This CDR3 has 14 residues. From germline, CDR1 is MNHEY and CDR2 SMNVEV (reference sequence). The DNA for the CDR3 is TGTGCCAGCAGTCTGGGACTCCTCCCCGGGGAGCTGTTTTTT. It codes for CASSLGLLPGELFF.

Points on this clone: The junction and the germline gene differ at one end; a read error may be behind it. This chain connects TRBV5-1 to TRBJ2-5; D is perhaps TRBD2 (6 bases). Germline values: CDR1 SGHRS, CDR2 YFSETQ. The CDR3 has 15 residues. The CDR3 sequence: CASRLWGESQETQYF. As DNA, the CDR3 is TGCGCCAGCCGCTTATGGGGGGAAAGTCAAGAGACCCAGTACTTC.

V is TRBV2 and J is TRBJ1-5, with TRBD1 identical over 7 bases. Germline V CDR1 and CDR2: SNHLY, FYNNEI. With 5 bases clipped from V and 2 bases from J, the junction kept 6 bases outside the gene matches. The length of the CDR3 is 15 residues. CDR3 region: CASSWDRDGNQPQHF. The DNA for the CDR3 is TGTGCCAGCAGTTGGGACAGAGATGGCAATCAGCCCCAGCATTTT.

The chain employs TRBV28 and TRBJ2-7; a possible D gene is TRBD1 (5 bases). The V end lost 3 bases, the J end lost 4 bases, and 13 bases lay between the germline ends. Germline CDR1 reads MDHEN; CDR2 reads SYDVKM. The CDR3 loop spans 14 amino acids. CDR3: CASSFLDKAYEQYF. CDR3 DNA sequence: TGTGCCAGCAGTTTTCTGGACAAGGCTTACGAGCAGTACTTC.

The chain joins TRBV9 to TRBJ2-2; D is perhaps TRBD2 (6 bases). V was cut by 9 bases and J by 11 bases, with 20 bases left in between. This CDR3 is 13 amino acids long. Germline V lookup: CDR1 SGDLS, CDR2 YYNGEE. The CDR3: CATGGALGSELFF. As DNA, the CDR3 is TGTGCCACCGGAGGGGCCCTAGGTAGTGAGCTGTTTTTT.